What follows are 21 T cell receptor beta chains derived from one specimen sequenced in a study of T cell responses to AZD1222 COVID-19 vaccine. Method: immunoSEQ multiplex PCR; TCRdb's copy keeps in-frame clones and lacks some. The sample shows around 120,000 clones, approximately 82% of them seen only once. The sequenced sample was peripheral blood, obtained 28 days after the second AZD1222 dose. All receptors derive from an adult who received the AZD1222 COVID-19 vaccine.

CDR3 region: CASSFSGQNTEAFF. The CDR3 DNA reads TGTGCCAGCAGCTTCTCGGGACAGAACACTGAAGCTTTCTTT. The J gene is TRBJ1-1, the V gene TRBV11-3; possibly TRBD1 for D (6 bases). This CDR3 spans 14 amino acids. V was clipped by 3 bases and J by 1 base, with 9 bases between them. The germline CDR1 and CDR2 sequences are SGHNT and YENEEA.

The chain recombines TRBV6-2 or TRBV6-3 with TRBJ1-1, with 8 bases aligning to TRBD1. Per germline, CDR1 MNHEY and CDR2 SVGEGT. The length of the CDR3 is 15 residues. V shed 5 bases, J shed 1 base, and the junction held 6 bases outside the gene matches. This chain's CDR3 is CASSGSGGWNTEAFF. The CDR3 bases are TGTGCCAGCAGTGGGTCAGGGGGCTGGAACACTGAAGCTTTCTTT.

This chain uses TRBV10-1 with TRBJ2-2, with 10 bases matching TRBD1. CDR1 is WNHNN and CDR2 is SYGVQD in the germline V gene (reference sequence). This CDR3 spans 14 amino acids. J was trimmed by 7 bases and V by 6 bases; bases with no gene match: 5. The CDR3 DNA reads as TGCGCCAGCAGATCGGGACAGGGGATCGGGGAGCTGTTTTTT. Residues: CASRSGQGIGELFF.

This rearrangement joins TRBV5-4 to TRBJ2-3; TRBD2 aligns across 11 bases. The junction had 4 bases not matched to a gene; V was cut back by 4 bases and J by 3 bases. Per the germline V gene, CDR1 is SGHNT and CDR2 is YYREEE (reference sequence). There are 15 residues in the CDR3. The CDR3 reads CASSPLAGGTDTQYF. The CDR3 DNA sequence: TGTGCCAGCAGCCCCCTAGCGGGGGGAACAGATACGCAGTATTTT.

The rearrangement joins TRBV27 to TRBJ1-5; 12 bases align to TRBD1. V dropped 5 bases and J dropped 11; count of bases not matched to a gene: 4. Germline CDR1 is MNHEY and CDR2 is SMNVEV (reference sequence). This CDR3 spans 13 amino acids. CDR3 loop: CASSKGTGGSQHF. The CDR3 region has the DNA TGTGCCAGCAGTAAAGGGACAGGGGGCTCCCAGCATTTT.

The chain recombines TRBV27 with TRBJ2-1; 8 bases line up with TRBD1. Losses at the gene ends were 6 bases for V and 4 bases for J; bases not matched to a gene: 11. The CDR3 sequence is 16 residues long. Germline V CDR1 and CDR2: MNHEY, SMNVEV (reference sequence). The CDR3 DNA reads as TGTGCCAGCAGCCGACAGGGGTCAAAAGTGTACAATGAGCAGTTCTTC. Translated, it gives CASSRQGSKVYNEQFF.

This clone was found once. V usage is TRBV4-3 and J usage is TRBJ1-3, with a weak D call TRBD1 (5 bases). The length of the CDR3 is 17 residues. Trimming took 0 bases from V and 2 from J, leaving 14 bases between them. Germline loops: CDR1 LGHNA, CDR2 YSLEER. The CDR3 DNA follows: TGCGCCAGCAGCCAAGAAATGGGGCCGGGAGCTGGAAACACCATATATTTT. It translates to CASSQEMGPGAGNTIYF.

A single count supports this clone. The CDR3 sequence: CASSLTGGSYEQYF. The CDR3 DNA reads as TGTGCCAGCAGCCTGACAGGGGGCAGCTACGAGCAGTACTTC. The chain is built from TRBV7-2 and TRBJ2-7; TRBD1 matches at 10 bases. Germline V gene data show CDR1 as SGHTA and CDR2 as FQGNSA. The J segment lost 3 bases and the V segment lost 5 bases, leaving 4 bases of the junction unmatched. This CDR3 has 14 residues.

CDR3 nucleotides: TGTGCCAACGGGGAGGGGCCAGGAAACACCATATATTTT. Protein: CANGEGPGNTIYF. V usage is TRBV7-9 and J usage is TRBJ1-3; possibly TRBD1 for D (5 bases). Trimming took 10 bases from V and 4 from J, leaving 14 bases between them. The length of the CDR3 is 13 residues. Germline CDR1 and CDR2: SEHNR and FQNEAQ (reference sequence).

The J gene is TRBJ2-7, the V gene TRBV27, with TRBD1 matching 7 bases. The ends lost 8 bases at V and 0 bases at J; junction bases unmatched: 7. The CDR3 loop spans 14 amino acids. Germline loops: CDR1 MNHEY, CDR2 SMNVEV (reference sequence). The CDR3 is CASGSRQGSYEQYF. The CDR3 DNA sequence: TGTGCCAGCGGATCCCGACAGGGCTCCTACGAGCAGTACTTC.

This clone was observed a single time. J is TRBJ2-5 and V is TRBV6-1, with 16 bases identical to TRBD2. This CDR3 is built from 19 residues. Trimming at V came to 4 bases and at J to 5 bases, leaving 13 bases not matched to a gene. The germline V gene has CDR1 MNHNS and CDR2 SASEGT. The CDR3 nucleotides read TGTGCCAGCAGTGCACACGTCCGGGGACTAGCGGGGGGGCGTGAGACCCAGTACTTC. Its translation: CASSAHVRGLAGGRETQYF.

The V call is TRBV30, the J call TRBJ2-7; TRBD1 aligns across 7 bases. The CDR3 consists of 16 residues. Trimming cost V 3 bases and J 6 bases; bases outside gene matches: 17. CDR1 is GTSNPN and CDR2 is SVGIG in the germline V gene (reference sequence). CDR3 in DNA: TGTGCCTGGAGAGTAGCCGGGACAGCAAAAGGTGGCGAGCAGTACTTC. Amino acid sequence: CAWRVAGTAKGGEQYF.

The rearrangement uses TRBV28 and TRBJ1-4, with D possibly matching TRBD1 (5 bases). V dropped 7 bases and J dropped 0 bases, with 9 bases sitting between them. This CDR3 is 14 amino acids long. Per the germline V gene, CDR1 is MDHEN and CDR2 is SYDVKM. CDR3 sequence reads: CASKRGPTNEKLFF. The CDR3 DNA sequence: TGTGCCAGCAAAAGGGGACCAACTAATGAAAAACTGTTTTTT.

This sequence joins TRBV27 and TRBJ1-1, with D possibly matching TRBD1 (5 bases). Trimming stripped 2 bases from V and 3 bases from J, with 10 bases between. The CDR3 extends over 14 amino acids. Germline values: CDR1 MNHEY, CDR2 SMNVEV (reference sequence). The CDR3 sequence: CASSLGGGYTEAFF. DNA for the CDR3: TGTGCCAGCAGTTTAGGGGGAGGGTACACTGAAGCTTTCTTT.

The chain recombines TRBV6-2 or TRBV6-3 with TRBJ2-2; D unclear. Trimming pared 4 bases from V and 0 bases from J, leaving 3 bases between. The CDR3 extends over 13 amino acids. Germline CDR1 MNHEY, CDR2 SVGEGT. The CDR3 DNA reads as TGTGCCAGCAGTTCTCCGAACACCGGGGAGCTGTTTTTT. Its protein is CASSSPNTGELFF.

The table lists this clone with many counts. DNA for the CDR3: TGTGCCAGCAGCTTATCGACAACCTATAGCAATCAGCCCCAGCATTTT. This translates into CASSLSTTYSNQPQHF. The rearrangement links TRBV7-2 to TRBJ1-5; the D is unclear. This CDR3 has 16 residues. Trimming pared 2 bases from V and 0 bases from J, leaving 11 bases between. The germline CDR1 and CDR2 sequences are SGHTA and FQGNSA.

The chain links TRBV9 to TRBJ2-3, with D maybe TRBD1 (5 bases). This CDR3 region has 16 residues. From germline, CDR1 is SGDLS and CDR2 YYNGEE. Trimming pared 4 bases from V and 2 bases from J, leaving 17 bases between. CDR3: CASSPEAWGHTDTQYF. CDR3 in DNA: TGTGCCAGCAGCCCCGAGGCGTGGGGCCACACAGATACGCAGTATTTT.

J is TRBJ1-2 and V is TRBV19, with 7 bases that match TRBD1. V was clipped by 7 bases and J by 8 bases; unmatched bases: 19. This CDR3 is 16 amino acids long. CDR1 is LNHDA, CDR2 SQIVND, per germline (reference sequence). CDR3 sequence reads: CASTLGEGARRQGYTF. The CDR3 DNA reads as TGTGCCAGTACTTTGGGTGAGGGGGCCCGGCGGCAGGGCTACACCTTC.

The chain uses TRBV27 and TRBJ1-6; 8 positions agree with TRBD1. CDR1 and CDR2 from the germline V gene are MNHEY and SMNVEV (reference sequence). V lost 4 bases to trimming and J lost 7 bases; unmatched junction nucleotides: 3. This CDR3 is built from 14 residues. CDR3 protein: CASSSGTGNSPLHF. The CDR3 coding sequence is TGTGCCAGCAGTTCCGGGACAGGAAATTCACCCCTCCACTTT.

The gene calls are TRBV5-1 and TRBJ2-7; D not resolved. V was clipped by 3 bases and J by 0 bases, with 10 bases between them. CDR1 is SGHRS and CDR2 is YFSETQ in the germline V gene. The CDR3 is made up of 14 amino acids. The CDR3 region is CASSSDRSSYEQYF. The CDR3 nucleotides read TGCGCCAGCAGCTCGGACCGCTCCTCCTACGAGCAGTACTTC.

This chain joins TRBV6-6 and TRBJ2-7; D not resolved. Trimming took off 3 bases at V and 4 bases at J, with 10 bases between the two ends. CDR3 length: 13 amino acids. The germline CDR1 and CDR2 sequences are MNHNY and SVGAGI (reference sequence). In nucleotides, the CDR3 is TGTGCCAGCAGTTATTCCACAGAGTACGAGCAGTACTTC. It encodes CASSYSTEYEQYF.